These 20 T cell receptor beta chains were all obtained from the same sample, sequenced in a study of CD8 T cells in ankylosing spondylitis. Notes on the study in general: Apparently characteristic of ankylosing spondylitis blood was a TCR beta motif (roughly eight highly homologous variants).

For these TCRs, the target antigens are not known. TCRdb independently ran MiXCR on the 5' RACE reads; one entry per CDR3 protein. Seen here are 750,000 to 850,000 distinct CDR3 sequences, around 11% observed once, and the top ten hold more than 0.5%. Material for sequencing was blood, either unsorted or a sorted T cell fraction (not recorded which). Receptors originate from a male donor with ankylosing spondylitis.

This clonotype was found a few times. V gene TRBV11-1 combines with J gene TRBJ2-1; a weak D match, TRBD2 (5 bases). Per the germline V gene, CDR1 is SGHAT and CDR2 is FQDESV (reference sequence). The CDR3 is 15 amino acids. V gave up 1 base and J gave up 4 bases, with 11 bases separating them. The CDR3: CASSLEIRGYNEQFF. The CDR3 DNA is TGTGCCAGCAGCTTAGAAATCCGAGGGTACAATGAGCAGTTCTTC.

In its sample, this clonotype was seen many times. The gene calls are TRBV20-1 and TRBJ1-1; D may be TRBD1 (5 bases). The CDR3 is made up of 16 amino acids. Germline V gene lookup returns CDR1 DFQATT and CDR2 SNEGSKA (reference sequence). Trimming removed 1 base from V and 0 bases from J, with 15 bases in between. This chain's CDR3 is CSARGSRVKLNTEAFF. The CDR3, as DNA: TGCAGTGCTAGAGGGAGCAGGGTTAAGTTGAACACTGAAGCTTTCTTT.

This clonotype came up a few times. This chain links TRBV6-6 with TRBJ1-1; D ambiguous. Germline CDR1 MNHNY, CDR2 SVGAGI (reference sequence). V lost 7 bases, J lost 4 bases, and 13 bases lay in between. The CDR3 sequence is 13 residues long. CDR3 in amino acids: CASIKGGPTEAFF. CDR3 bases: TGTGCCAGCATCAAAGGAGGACCCACTGAAGCTTTCTTT.

Worth noting for this clonotype: A much larger clone is a single base away; this may be a read error. The V gene is TRBV12-3 or TRBV12-4, the J gene TRBJ1-5; D is ambiguous. CDR3 size: 13 residues. CDR3 sequence (DNA): TGTGCCAGCAGTTTATGGAGGTCTCAGGCCCAGCATTTT. Translation gives CASSLWRSQAQHF.

This clonotype has at least ten counts. This sequence joins TRBV10-3 and TRBJ2-7; D remains ambiguous. The CDR3 is made up of 13 amino acids. CDR1 is ENHRY and CDR2 is SYGVKD in the germline V gene. Trimming left V 2 bases short and J 5 bases short, with 10 bases between. CDR3 sequence (DNA): TGTGCCATCAGTGAGGTGGGCAACGACGAGCAGTACTTC. Amino acid sequence: CAISEVGNDEQYF.

This sequence joins TRBV5-1 and TRBJ2-7, with a tentative D call TRBD1 (5 bases). This CDR3 is 14 amino acids long. CDR1 is SGHRS, CDR2 YFSETQ, per germline. Trimming left V 0 bases short and J 2 bases short, with 9 bases between. The CDR3 bases are TGCGCCAGCAGCTTGGGAGTGACAGCCTACGAGCAGTACTTC. Translation: CASSLGVTAYEQYF.

Many counts were recorded for this clonotype. The chain is built from TRBV5-5 and TRBJ2-1, with a weak D call TRBD2 (5 bases). The V gene's germline CDR1 is SGHKS and CDR2 YYEKEE (reference sequence). Trimming shortened V by 0 bases and J by 0 bases, and 7 bases separated the two germline ends. The CDR3 is 15 amino acids. CDR3 in amino acids: CASSLERTSYNEQFF. CDR3 coding DNA: TGTGCCAGCAGCTTGGAGCGGACCTCCTACAATGAGCAGTTCTTC.

This clonotype was counted a few times. The CDR3 loop reads CASSLALKGGADTQYF. Written as DNA, the CDR3 is TGTGCCAGCAGTTTAGCGCTAAAGGGGGGTGCAGATACGCAGTATTTT. This chain links TRBV12-3 or TRBV12-4 with TRBJ2-3; D possibly uses TRBD1 or TRBD2 (6 bases each). V shed 0 bases and J shed 4 bases, with 14 bases lying between them. This CDR3 spans 16 amino acids.

The rearrangement uses TRBV24-1 and TRBJ1-5; D gene unclear. This CDR3 is 12 amino acids long. CDR1 and CDR2 (germline): KGHDR, SFDVKD. V was cut by 3 bases and J by 4 bases, with 3 bases left in between. The CDR3: CATSDANQPQHF. CDR3 DNA sequence: TGTGCCACCAGTGATGCTAATCAGCCCCAGCATTTT.

This clonotype was detected a few times. The chain employs TRBV20-1 and TRBJ2-1, with 12 bases identical to TRBD2. This CDR3 has 15 residues. J gave up 4 bases and V 5 bases, and 6 bases lay outside the gene matches. Germline V lookup: CDR1 DFQATT, CDR2 SNEGSKA (reference sequence). The CDR3 loop reads CSAYKLAGGYNEQFF. Written as DNA, the CDR3 is TGCAGTGCTTATAAGCTAGCGGGAGGGTACAATGAGCAGTTCTTC.

Worth noting for this clonotype: A much larger clone differs by one base, so this may be a read error. This rearrangement joins TRBV7-2 to TRBJ2-1; D not certain. Germline V CDR1 and CDR2: SGHTA, FQGNSA. The CDR3 totals 14 residues. The CDR3 region has the DNA TGTGCCAGCAGCCCACAGAGCTCCTACAATGAGCTGTTCTTC. Amino acid sequence: CASSPQSSYNELFF. Filled out from reference TRBV7-2 and TRBJ2-1, the complete variable domain reads GAGVSQSPSNKVTEKGKDVELRCDPISGHTALYWYRQSLGQGLEFLIYFQGNSAPDKSGLPSDRFSAERTGGSVSTLTIQRTQQEDSAVYLCASSPQSSYNELFFGPGTRLTVL.

There are a few counts of this clonotype. The V gene is TRBV20-1, the J gene TRBJ2-7; TRBD2 agrees at 7 bases. Per germline, CDR1 DFQATT and CDR2 SNEGSKA (reference sequence). CDR3 length: 15 residues. With 2 bases clipped from V and 2 bases from J, the junction kept 9 bases outside the gene matches. The chain's CDR3 is CSARRAGALAYEQYF. DNA of the CDR3: TGCAGTGCTAGAAGGGCGGGAGCACTCGCCTACGAGCAGTACTTC.

The rearrangement links TRBV21-1 to TRBJ2-3; the table assigns TRBD1, which was not confirmed against the DNA. TRBV21-1 is recorded as a pseudogene. The CDR3 length is 16 residues. In nucleotides, the CDR3 is TGTGCCAGCAGCAAGTCGGGCAGGGAAGTTGAAGATACGCAGTATTTT. It translates to CASSKSGREVEDTQYF.

The chain carries TRBV7-3 and TRBJ2-3; 14 bases are shared with TRBD2. This CDR3 has 16 amino acids. Germline CDR1 is SGHTA and CDR2 is FQGTGA. The junction had 5 bases not matched to a gene; V was cut back by 5 bases and J by 4 bases. Here the CDR3 reads CASSIGLAGGADTQYF. Here the CDR3 DNA reads TGTGCCAGCAGCATCGGACTAGCGGGGGGTGCAGATACGCAGTATTTT. Using reference TRBV7-3 and TRBJ2-3 for the parts outside the CDR3, the full variable domain is GAGVSQTPSNKVTEKGKYVELRCDPISGHTALYWYRQSLGQGPEFLIYFQGTGAADDSGLPNDRFFAVRPEGSVSTLKIQRTERGDSAVYLCASSIGLAGGADTQYFGPGTRLTVL.

The rearrangement links TRBV6-5 to TRBJ2-1; D gene unclear. This CDR3 spans 16 amino acids. Germline V gene data show CDR1 as MNHEY and CDR2 as SVGAGI. The ends were cut back, 0 bases at V and 2 bases at J, with 11 bases in the middle. The CDR3 sequence is CASSYSDGRAYNEQFF. CDR3 nucleotide sequence: TGTGCCAGCAGTTACTCCGATGGGCGCGCCTACAATGAGCAGTTCTTC.

The V and J genes are TRBV5-6 and TRBJ2-2; D perhaps matches TRBD2 (5 bases). Trimming took off 0 bases at V and 0 bases at J, with 9 bases between the two ends. Germline V gene sequence: CDR1 SGHDT, CDR2 YYEEEE. This CDR3 spans 16 amino acids. For the CDR3, the DNA is TGTGCCAGCAGCTTGGTAGAGGGTACGAACACCGGGGAGCTGTTTTTT. Amino acids: CASSLVEGTNTGELFF.

There are a few counts of this clonotype. The chain recombines TRBV5-1 with TRBJ2-5; tentative D call: TRBD2 (5 bases). Trimming took 0 bases from V and 2 from J, leaving 11 bases between them. CDR1 and CDR2 from the germline V gene are SGHRS and YFSETQ. The CDR3 runs to 15 residues. This CDR3 reads CASSLAGLRQETQYF. CDR3 bases: TGCGCCAGCAGCTTGGCTGGACTTCGACAAGAGACCCAGTACTTC.

This clonotype was counted only a few times. The chain combines TRBV30 with TRBJ1-6; perhaps TRBD1 as D (5 bases). Germline values: CDR1 GTSNPN, CDR2 SVGIG (reference sequence). This CDR3 region has 14 residues. V dropped 3 bases and J dropped 9 bases, with 15 bases sitting between them. In DNA, the CDR3 is TGTGCCTGGAGCCGGGGGTCTGAGGGTTCACCCCTCCACTTT. Translated, it gives CAWSRGSEGSPLHF.

The CDR3 DNA sequence: TGTGCCAGCAGCTTAATTAGACGGGACGGCGGCACAGATACGCAGTATTTT. It is translated as CASSLIRRDGGTDTQYF. The chain recombines TRBV7-3 with TRBJ2-3; TRBD1 or TRBD2 may be the D gene (5 bases each). The CDR3 length is 17 residues. V shed 1 base and J shed 1 base, with 15 bases lying between them. In germline, CDR1 is SGHTA, CDR2 FQGTGA.

This clonotype was recorded at least ten times. V gene TRBV20-1 combines with J gene TRBJ2-1; 11 bases fit TRBD2. The germline gives CDR1 DFQATT, CDR2 SNEGSKA (reference sequence). This CDR3 region has 15 residues. The J segment lost 5 bases and the V segment lost 6 bases, leaving 9 bases of the junction unmatched. The chain's CDR3 is CSAPLAGGYHNEQFF. The DNA of the CDR3 is TGCAGTGCCCCTCTAGCGGGAGGCTACCACAATGAGCAGTTCTTC.